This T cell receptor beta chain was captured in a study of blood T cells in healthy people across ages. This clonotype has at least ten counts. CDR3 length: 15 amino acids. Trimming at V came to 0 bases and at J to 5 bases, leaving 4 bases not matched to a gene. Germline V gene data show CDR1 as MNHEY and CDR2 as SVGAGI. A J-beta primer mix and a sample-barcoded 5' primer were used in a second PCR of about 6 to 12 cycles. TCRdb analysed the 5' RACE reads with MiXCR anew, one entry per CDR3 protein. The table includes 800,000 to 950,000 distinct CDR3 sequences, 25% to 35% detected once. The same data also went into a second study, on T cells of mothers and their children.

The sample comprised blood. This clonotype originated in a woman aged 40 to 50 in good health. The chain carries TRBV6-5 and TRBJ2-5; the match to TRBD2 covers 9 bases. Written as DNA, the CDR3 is TGTGCCAGCAGTTACTCGGCGGGGGGGCCGGAGACCCAGTACTTC. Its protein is CASSYSAGGPETQYF.